The T cell receptor beta chain described here comes from a study of blood T cell repertoires in COVID-19. At the level of the study: Material from acute and convalescent COVID-19 was sourced from the United States, Italy and Spain. T cells, B-cell-depleted T cells, or PBMCs supplied cDNA or gDNA.

Using immunoSEQ multiplex PCR, the repertoire was profiled, and TCRdb retains in-frame clones only, with some absent. This table holds 150,000 to 200,000 clones, just over 85% found once. The receptor was isolated from a man in his 60s with acute or convalescent COVID-19. Sequences were obtained from peripheral blood.

The CDR3 reads CASSELVPTYGYTF. CDR3 nucleotide sequence: TGTGCCAGCAGTGAATTGGTCCCTACCTATGGCTACACCTTC. V and J are TRBV6-1 and TRBJ1-2; D is uncertain. Germline V lookup: CDR1 MNHNS, CDR2 SASEGT. V lost 2 bases and J lost 4, with 11 bases in between. The CDR3 runs 14 residues.